This T cell receptor beta chain originates from a study of CD8+ T cells in alopecia areata. About the study: Tofacitinib lasted 6 to 18 months, then 6 months off drug.

This CDR3 region has 13 residues. Trimming took off 5 bases at V and 3 bases at J, with 7 bases between the two ends. Looked up from germline, CDR1 is SEHNR and CDR2 is FQNEAQ (reference sequence). The researchers isolated CD4+ and CD8+ T cells from PBMCs by sorting. Reverse transcribed after extraction, RNA yielded cDNA as the sequencing template. This table comes from immunoSEQ multiplex PCR, and its TCRdb copy is limited to in-frame clones, with some not included. This sample carries approximately 150,000 clones, over 45% of them seen once, and the ten largest clones take approximately 6.8%. Study findings and constraints: Sequence data from scalp samples additionally include resident alphabeta T cells of normal skin.

In regard to this clone: Antigen specificity is unknown.

The source of this sequence is a human donor with alopecia areata. Material for sequencing was CD4+ T cells sorted from blood. This sequence joins TRBV7-9 and TRBJ2-2; D remains unclear. The CDR3 protein is CASSVDYTGELFF. CDR3 in DNA: TGTGCCAGCAGCGTCGATTACACCGGGGAGCTGTTTTTT.